This note documents a single T cell receptor (beta chain) sequence. Ten or more counts support this clone. Its antigen is currently not known. No clone much larger than this one lies a single base away; base qualities are absent. This specimen's treatment or condition label, interpreted: 15 to 20 received Ad26.COV2.S at low or high dose, single or two shots; about 5 received placebo; per-sample allocation not given. For vaccine and placebo recipients, the sequenced repertoires came from samples collected on day 63 after the first injection. Between 29 July and 7 August 2020, Cohort 1b enrolled some 25 adults aged 18-55 years at one site in Boston, USA. Ad26.COV2.S was a replication-incompetent adenovirus type 26 vector expressing a prefusion-stabilized SARS-CoV-2 spike protein from the original Wuhan strain. The CDR1 and CDR2 encoded by the germline V gene (reference sequence) are GTSNPN and SVGIG. V is trimmed back by 0 bases and J by 3 bases, and the junction contains 8 bases that no gene match accounts for. The CDR3 sequence holds 15 residues, the cysteine and phenylalanine included. The retained sequence is limited to the CDR3, 45 bases, with the frame set at the first base.

The immunoSEQ Assay was the method used to sequence TCRbeta CDR3 regions. After extraction, genomic DNA underwent amplification by bias-controlled multiplex PCR, followed by high-throughput sequencing. For the original study's pipeline: To quantify the absolute abundance of every unique TCRbeta CDR3 region, sequences were collapsed and filtered. T cell fraction was estimated by normalizing TCRbeta template counts to usable DNA, which was measured by amplifying reference genes present in all nucleated cells. Repertoire TCRs were annotated as SARS-CoV-2-specific by exact matching of V gene, CDR3 amino acid sequence and J gene to a known reactive TCR set. The reference SARS-CoV-2 TCR set was derived from MIRA and filtered for enrichment in COVID-19-positive ImmuneCODE repertoires, a step that removed public or cross-reactive TCRs. Based on the MIRA antigens, annotated TCRs were further analysed at the level of specific ORF or position within ORF. Breadth was defined as the number of annotated unique rearrangements divided by the total number of unique productive rearrangements, and depth was defined as the summed frequency of the annotated unique rearrangements. Two-sided Wilcoxon rank-sum tests were used to compare TCR breadth between groups. The immuneACCESS repertoire file appears here via TCRdb, limited to in-frame rearrangements. These files lack a portion of the clones; in checked studies, under half of the deficit traces to unresolved V genes, and the cause of the others is not known. The V and J calls and clone size were taken over from that table, and D and trimming were inferred from the DNA. The sample records hundreds of thousands of clones, more than 70% of which are singletons. The ten largest clones represent 1.5% of the sample.

These data are taken from a study of Ad26.COV2.S vaccination and SARS-CoV-2 variants (dated by TCRdb to the early 2020s). Study-wide context: Vaccine-arm donors came from COV1001, a multicentre, randomized, double-blind, placebo-controlled phase I-IIa trial of Ad26.COV2.S in healthy adults. Ad26.COV2.S was administered intramuscularly at 5 x 10^10 or 1 x 10^11 viral particles, either as a single shot or as two shots given 56 days apart. Sequencing of the TCRbeta repertoire served to evaluate the specificity and breadth of SARS-CoV-2-reactive T cell receptors following Ad26.COV2.S vaccination. A total of 32 samples were included in the TCR-sequenced set, comprising roughly 19 Ad26.COV2.S vaccine recipients, 5 placebo recipients and 8 SARS-CoV-2 convalescent individuals. Trial participants were randomized into five groups of five: low-dose or high-dose Ad26.COV2.S given once or twice, or placebo on both occasions. Investigators did not know the trial group allocation while performing experiments and assessing outcomes.

Study-level results and caveats: Ad26.COV2.S recipients had higher spike-specific TCR breadth than placebo recipients (P = 0.0014). Comparable non-spike TCR breadth was observed between vaccine and placebo recipients, consistent with only spike being contained in the vaccine. Substantial breadth of spike-specific CD8+ and CD4+ T cell responses was reported after vaccination. Comparing responses between vaccine doses or regimens was not something the study was powered to do. The authors noted that total T cell responses may have been underestimated by the TCR breadth and depth analyses.

The receptor chain draws on TRBV30 and TRBJ2-7, and TRBD1 aligns with 7 junction nucleotides. This TCR derives from a person between 18 and 65 years old who received the Ad26.COV2.S COVID-19 vaccine or a placebo. The sequences come from peripheral blood, collected in a trial of Ad26.COV2.S vaccine versus placebo. In nucleotide form, the sequence is TGTGCCTGGAGTGTACAGGGGTCAAGCCGCTACGAGCAGTACTTC. Its translation reads: CAWSVQGSSRYEQYF.